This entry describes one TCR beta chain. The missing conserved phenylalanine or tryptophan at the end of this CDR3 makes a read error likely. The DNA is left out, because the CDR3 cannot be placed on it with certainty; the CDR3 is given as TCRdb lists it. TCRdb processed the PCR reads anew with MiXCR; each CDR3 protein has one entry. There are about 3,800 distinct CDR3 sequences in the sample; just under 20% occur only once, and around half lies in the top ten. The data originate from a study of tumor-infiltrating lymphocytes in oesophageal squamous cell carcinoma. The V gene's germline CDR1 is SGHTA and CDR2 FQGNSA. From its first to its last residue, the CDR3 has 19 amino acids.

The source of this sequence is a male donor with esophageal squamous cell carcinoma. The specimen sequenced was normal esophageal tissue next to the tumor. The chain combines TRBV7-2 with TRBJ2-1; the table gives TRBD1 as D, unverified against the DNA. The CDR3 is CASSPYRLGVANYGYTFGS.